The 3 T cell receptor beta chains below all came from one sample that was sequenced in a study of a mutant IDH1 vaccine in newly diagnosed glioma. Antigen specificity for these receptors is unknown. The time point: week 5, during vaccination. Each vaccine dose was 300 ug of mutant IDH1 20-mer peptide, with topical imiquimod. Clones were sequenced by immunoSEQ multiplex PCR, and TCRdb holds only the in-frame ones, with some missing. The sample lists around 56,000 clones, approximately 82% occurring once. The sample here was PBMCs, taken from a glioma patient whose treatment included an IDH1 peptide vaccine. All receptors derive from a woman aged 18-29 years with glioma. Some clones in this sample may be carry-over from other donors' samples.

A word on this clone: One end of the junction fails to match germline, which may point to a read error. The V and J genes are TRBV4-1 and TRBJ2-2, with 9 nucleotides matching TRBD2. Germline V CDR1 and CDR2: MGHRA, YSYEKL. This CDR3 has 18 residues. CDR3 sequence: CASSRRSSGTPDTGELFF. For the CDR3, the DNA is TGCGCCAGCAGCCGACGGTCTAGCGGGACGCCTGACACGGGGGAGCTGTTTTTT.

The CDR3 DNA follows: TGTGCCAGCACCGCCGGACAGAGGACTGAAGCTTTCTTT. This encodes CASTAGQRTEAFF. The gene calls are TRBV28 and TRBJ1-1; TRBD1 is a possible D gene (6 bases). The length of the CDR3 is 13 residues. Germline CDR1 is MDHEN and CDR2 is SYDVKM. The V end lost 7 bases, the J end lost 5 bases, and 14 bases lay between the germline ends. The full variable domain, rest sourced from reference TRBV28 and TRBJ1-1, is DVKVTQSSRYLVKRTGEKVFLECVQDMDHENMFWYRQDPGLGLRLIYFSYDVKMKEKGDIPEGYSVSREKKERFSLILESASTNQTSMYLCASTAGQRTEAFFGQGTRLTVV.

This clone has just a few counts. This sequence joins TRBV2 and TRBJ1-1; maybe TRBD1 (6 bases). CDR1 SNHLY and CDR2 FYNNEI come from the germline V gene. Trimming took off 6 bases at V and 0 bases at J, with 11 bases between the two ends. This CDR3 region has 14 residues. The DNA of the CDR3 is TGTGCCAGCAGGCCCCAGGGGTTGAACACTGAAGCTTTCTTT. Protein product: CASRPQGLNTEAFF.